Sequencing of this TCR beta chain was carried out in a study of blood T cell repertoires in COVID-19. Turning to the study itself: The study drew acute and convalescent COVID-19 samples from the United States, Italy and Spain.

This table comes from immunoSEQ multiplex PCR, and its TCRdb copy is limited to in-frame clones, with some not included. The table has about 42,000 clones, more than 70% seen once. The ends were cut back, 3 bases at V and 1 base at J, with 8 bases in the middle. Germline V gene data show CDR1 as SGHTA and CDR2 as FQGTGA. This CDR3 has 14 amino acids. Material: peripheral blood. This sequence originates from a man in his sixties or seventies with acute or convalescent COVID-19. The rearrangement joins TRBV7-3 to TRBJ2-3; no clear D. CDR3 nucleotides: TGTGCCAGCAGCTTTGTCTTCGGCACAGATACGCAGTATTTT. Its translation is CASSFVFGTDTQYF.